A single sample is the source of the 20 T cell receptor beta chains below, sequenced in a study of blood T cell repertoires in COVID-19. Only in-frame clones appear in the TCRdb table, and some are missing; sequencing was by immunoSEQ multiplex PCR. The data show 400,000 to 450,000 clones, roughly 88% seen once. Material: peripheral blood. All receptors derive from a woman aged 25 to 39 with active or convalescent COVID-19.

The J gene is TRBJ1-1, the V gene TRBV11-3, with TRBD1 matching 8 bases. V dropped 5 bases and J dropped 4; count of bases not matched to a gene: 6. CDR3 length equals 14 residues. CDR1 is SGHNT and CDR2 is YENEEA in the germline V gene. CDR3 residues: CASSRTGSGTEAFF. In DNA, the CDR3 is TGTGCCAGCAGCCGGACAGGGTCCGGCACTGAAGCTTTCTTT.

The chain is built from TRBV25-1 and TRBJ1-1; D is unresolved. The CDR3 spans 13 residues. CDR1 is MGHDK, CDR2 SYGVNS, per germline. V lost 2 bases and J lost 1, with 5 bases in between. CDR3 DNA: TGTGCCAGCAGTGAACTAGGGAACACTGAAGCTTTCTTT. This codes for CASSELGNTEAFF.

The chain is built from TRBV6-5 and TRBJ1-1; TRBD1 might be the D (6 bases). CDR1 and CDR2 from the germline V gene are MNHEY and SVGAGI. With 7 bases removed from V and 3 bases from J, the gap between germline ends came to 12 bases. This CDR3 is 13 amino acids long. The CDR3 reads CASTFPGDTEAFF. CDR3 in DNA: TGTGCCAGCACCTTCCCAGGGGACACTGAAGCTTTCTTT.

This sequence joins TRBV7-9 and TRBJ1-1, with 8 bases that match TRBD1. The length of the CDR3 is 17 residues. From germline, CDR1 is SEHNR and CDR2 FQNEAQ (reference sequence). J lost 1 base, V lost 5 bases, and 12 bases had no gene match. CDR3 DNA sequence: TGTGCCAGCAGCCTAACGTCAGGGGGCGCTGGGAACACTGAAGCTTTCTTT. This sequence encodes CASSLTSGGAGNTEAFF.

The chain is built from TRBV6-5 and TRBJ1-2; D unclear. With 6 bases removed from V and 7 bases from J, the gap between germline ends came to 15 bases. This CDR3 is built from 13 residues. Germline V gene sequence: CDR1 MNHEY, CDR2 SVGAGI. The CDR3 DNA reads as TGTGCCAGCAGACGCGTAGAGGGAAGTGGCTACACCTTC. Translating gives CASRRVEGSGYTF.

The chain couples TRBV19 to TRBJ1-4; the D gene is possibly TRBD1 (6 bases). The CDR3 is made up of 14 amino acids. Germline CDR1 is LNHDA and CDR2 is SQIVND (reference sequence). V lost 6 bases and J 8 bases, leaving 16 bases between the germline ends. CDR3 bases: TGTGCCAGTAGCCCGACAGGTGGGCGAGAAAAACTGTTTTTT. This translates into CASSPTGGREKLFF. The variable domain in full, completed from reference TRBV19 and TRBJ1-4, reads DGGITQSPKYLFRKEGQNVTLSCEQNLNHDAMYWYRQDPGQGLRLIYYSQIVNDFQKGDIAEGYSVSREKKESFPLTVTSAQKNPTAFYLCASSPTGGREKLFFGSGTQLSVL.

This sequence joins TRBV7-2 and TRBJ1-1, with TRBD1 matching over 7 bases. The trim removed 5 bases at V and 1 base at J, leaving 7 bases unmatched. This CDR3 has 15 residues. From germline, CDR1 is SGHTA and CDR2 FQGNSA. As DNA, the CDR3 is TGTGCCAGCAGCCTAGAGGGACAGAGGAACACTGAAGCTTTCTTT. Translated, it gives CASSLEGQRNTEAFF.

V and J are TRBV7-2 and TRBJ2-2; 8 bases agree with TRBD1. Germline V CDR1 and CDR2: SGHTA, FQGNSA. V lost 5 bases and J lost 1; bases outside the gene matches: 3. This CDR3 contains 15 residues. The CDR3 region has the DNA TGTGCCAGCAGCCCGACAGGGGTGAACACCGGGGAGCTGTTTTTT. Translating it yields CASSPTGVNTGELFF.

CDR3 in amino acids: CSVESSVGTGFNEQFF. CDR3 DNA: TGCAGCGTTGAAAGTTCGGTCGGGACAGGGTTTAATGAGCAGTTCTTC. The genes are TRBV29-1 and TRBJ2-1; 9 nucleotides line up with TRBD1. The CDR3 runs to 16 residues. Per the germline V gene, CDR1 is SQVTM and CDR2 is ANQGSEA. After removal of 2 bases from V and 7 bases from J, the junction contained 12 bases not matched to a gene.

This rearrangement joins TRBV6-5 to TRBJ2-7; 8 positions match TRBD1. CDR3 size: 16 residues. Losses at the gene ends were 0 bases for V and 7 bases for J; bases not matched to a gene: 11. The germline CDR1 and CDR2 sequences are MNHEY and SVGAGI. For the CDR3, the DNA is TGTGCCAGCAGTTACTCCGGCGGACAGGGAGTGCGGGAGCAGTACTTC. It specifies CASSYSGGQGVREQYF.

The chain links TRBV11-3 to TRBJ1-1; 7 bases are shared with TRBD1. The CDR3 is 13 residues long. V trimming: 5 bases; J trimming: 11 bases; junction bases outside the gene matches: 11. Per germline, CDR1 SGHNT and CDR2 YENEEA. CDR3 in DNA: TGTGCCAGCAGCCCAGGGACAGTTGGTGAGGCTTTCTTT. Its translation: CASSPGTVGEAFF.

The chain uses TRBV7-7 and TRBJ2-5; weak D call: TRBD1 (6 bases). Per germline, CDR1 SSHAT and CDR2 FNYEAQ (reference sequence). This CDR3 region has 19 residues. Trimming took off 4 bases at V and 3 bases at J, with 27 bases between the two ends. CDR3 amino acids: CASSSLAPNRQVWEETQYF. The CDR3 nucleotides are TGTGCCAGCAGCTCCCTAGCCCCTAATCGACAGGTTTGGGAAGAGACCCAGTACTTC. Drawing the rest from reference TRBV7-7 and TRBJ2-5, the complete variable domain is GAGVSQSPRYKVTKRGQDVTLRCDPISSHATLYWYQQALGQGPEFLTYFNYEAQPDKSGLPSDRFSAERPEGSISTLTIQRTEQRDSAMYRCASSSLAPNRQVWEETQYFGPGTRLLVL.

This chain links TRBV3-1 (or the pseudogene TRBV3-2) with TRBJ1-1; TRBD1 agrees at 11 bases. The CDR3 consists of 15 residues. Germline-derived CDR1 and CDR2 are LGHDT and YNNKEL (reference sequence). J lost 6 bases, V lost 6 bases, and 9 bases had no gene match. Here the CDR3 DNA reads TGTGCCAGCAGTAGTCTGGGGGGACAGGGGGCTGAAGCTTTCTTT. Protein sequence: CASSSLGGQGAEAFF.

The chain carries TRBV30 and TRBJ1-1; no reliable D call. Germline V gene lookup returns CDR1 GTSNPN and CDR2 SVGIG (reference sequence). V lost 8 bases to trimming and J lost 5 bases, with 12 bases between them. The CDR3 runs to 11 residues. The DNA for the CDR3 is TGTGCCAAAAAGAGAGTGACTGAAGCTTTCTTT. It is translated as CAKKRVTEAFF.

This chain uses TRBV10-3 with TRBJ2-3, with TRBD1 as a possible D gene (6 bases). Germline V lookup: CDR1 ENHRY, CDR2 SYGVKD. Trimming took 3 bases from V and 5 from J, leaving 18 bases between them. This CDR3 spans 16 amino acids. The chain's CDR3 is CAISELLGRGEDTQYF. CDR3 sequence (DNA): TGTGCCATCAGTGAATTATTAGGCAGGGGTGAAGATACGCAGTATTTT.

This clone was recorded once. The J gene is TRBJ1-1, the V gene TRBV5-1; 7 positions match TRBD1. Germline CDR1 is SGHRS and CDR2 is YFSETQ. V lost 4 bases to trimming and J lost 3 bases; unmatched junction nucleotides: 6. The CDR3 covers 14 residues. CDR3 region: CASSNRGPDTEAFF. CDR3 nucleotides: TGCGCCAGCAGCAACAGGGGCCCGGACACTGAAGCTTTCTTT.

The genes are TRBV9 and TRBJ1-6, with 7 positions matching TRBD1. CDR1 SGDLS and CDR2 YYNGEE come from the germline V gene. CDR3 length equals 18 residues. V was clipped by 4 bases and J by 0 bases; unmatched bases: 10. The CDR3 spells CASSPMDRLGSYNSPLHF. Written as DNA, the CDR3 is TGTGCCAGCAGCCCGATGGACAGGTTGGGCTCCTATAATTCACCCCTCCACTTT.

The chain combines TRBV29-1 with TRBJ1-1, with 7 positions matching TRBD1. Germline V CDR1 and CDR2: SQVTM, ANQGSEA. V lost 7 bases and J lost 0; bases outside the gene matches: 8. The CDR3 sequence is 14 residues long. The CDR3 nucleotides are TGCAGCGGACAGACCGGGACAGTGAACACTGAAGCTTTCTTT. It yields the protein CSGQTGTVNTEAFF. Complete variable domain (other parts from reference TRBV29-1 and TRBJ1-1): SAVISQKPSRDICQRGTSLTIQCQVDSQVTMMFWYRQQPGQSLTLIATANQGSEATYESGFVIDKFPISRPNLTFSTLTVSNMSPEDSSIYLCSGQTGTVNTEAFFGQGTRLTVV.

The chain joins TRBV4-1 to TRBJ1-5; 7 bases map to TRBD1. Per germline, CDR1 MGHRA and CDR2 YSYEKL. This CDR3 is 19 amino acids long. V trimming: 9 bases; J trimming: 3 bases; junction bases outside the gene matches: 23. CDR3 region: CARPQTRGPSGTVNQPQHF. Here the CDR3 DNA reads TGCGCCAGACCTCAAACTCGTGGACCGTCCGGGACAGTCAATCAGCCCCAGCATTTT.

V usage is TRBV9 and J usage is TRBJ1-1; D uncertain. The CDR3 covers 12 residues. V lost 5 bases to trimming and J lost 2 bases, with 7 bases between them. Germline V gene lookup returns CDR1 SGDLS and CDR2 YYNGEE. The CDR3 DNA follows: TGTGCCAGCAGTCCAGATAACACTGAAGCTTTCTTT. This sequence encodes CASSPDNTEAFF.